What follows are 27 T cell receptor beta chains derived from one specimen sequenced in a study of blood T cell repertoires in COVID-19 (dated by TCRdb to the early 2020s). To prepare the library, the immunoSEQ multiplex PCR assay was applied. This is the immuneACCESS table as TCRdb keeps it, with only in-frame sequences that have V and J called. A part of the clones is gone; compared with another copy, unresolved V genes explain less than half, and the rest is unexplained. In all, the sample holds 200,000 or so clones, and roughly 80% of those were seen once. Jointly, the top ten make up about 1.8% of the sample. The sequenced sample consisted of PBMCs or T cells enriched from blood (not recorded which). These receptors were obtained from a man aged 55 to 70 who had recovered from COVID-19.

This chain uses TRBV7-2 with TRBJ1-6; the D is unclear. CDR1 is SGHTA, CDR2 FQGNSA, per germline. V gave up 3 bases and J gave up 0 bases, with 15 bases separating them. The CDR3 length is 18 residues. CDR3 DNA sequence: TGTGCCAGCAGCTTCAGCGGAGTCGAAAGCTCCTATAATTCACCCCTCCACTTT. Translation: CASSFSGVESSYNSPLHF.

V is TRBV19 and J is TRBJ1-2, with 8 bases matching TRBD1. J lost 6 bases, V lost 5 bases, and 14 bases had no gene match. In germline, CDR1 is LNHDA, CDR2 SQIVND (reference sequence). The CDR3 runs to 16 residues. CDR3 residues: CASSVDRGDDSDGYTF. In DNA, the CDR3 is TGTGCCAGTAGTGTCGACAGGGGCGATGATTCTGATGGCTACACCTTC.

This sequence joins TRBV6-2 or TRBV6-3 and TRBJ2-7; the match to TRBD2 covers 7 bases. Germline V gives CDR1 MNHEY, CDR2 SVGEGT. The CDR3 is 14 amino acids. V dropped 5 bases and J dropped 7; count of bases not matched to a gene: 11. The CDR3 DNA sequence: TGTGCCAGCAGTACCCCTCTCACTAGCGAAGAGCAGTACTTC. As protein: CASSTPLTSEEQYF.

The chain couples TRBV6-1 to TRBJ1-2; 11 bases match TRBD1. From germline, CDR1 is MNHNS and CDR2 SASEGT. The V segment lost 2 bases and the J segment 5 bases; nucleotides outside the gene matches: 10. This CDR3 comprises 17 residues. This CDR3 reads CASSERGGTGGQYGYTF. In DNA form, the CDR3 reads TGTGCCAGCAGTGAAAGAGGGGGGACAGGGGGTCAATATGGCTACACCTTC.

The chain combines TRBV18 with TRBJ1-4; no reliable D call. V was trimmed by 3 bases and J by 0 bases, leaving 8 bases between them. The CDR3 runs to 15 residues. Germline V gene data show CDR1 as KGHSH and CDR2 as LQKENI. The CDR3 reads CASSPQEATNEKLFF. The CDR3 DNA follows: TGTGCCAGCTCACCCCAAGAGGCAACTAATGAAAAACTGTTTTTT.

This chain's CDR3 is CASSLGTRGYYNEQFF. CDR3 bases: TGTGCCAGCAGCTTAGGCACGAGGGGGTACTACAATGAGCAGTTCTTC. The chain is built from TRBV7-3 and TRBJ2-1; a weak D match, TRBD1 (6 bases). This CDR3 has 16 residues. V gave up 2 bases and J gave up 3 bases, with 14 bases separating them. In germline, CDR1 is SGHTA, CDR2 FQGTGA.

As DNA, the CDR3 is TGTGCCAGCTCACCGCGGACAGGGACAACTGAAGCTTTCTTT. Its translation is CASSPRTGTTEAFF. V usage is TRBV18 and J usage is TRBJ1-1; TRBD1 agrees at 8 bases. The junction had 5 bases not matched to a gene; V was cut back by 3 bases and J by 5 bases. The CDR3 extends over 14 amino acids. From germline, CDR1 is KGHSH and CDR2 LQKENI.

This chain uses TRBV18 with TRBJ1-2; a weak D match, TRBD1 (5 bases). CDR1 and CDR2 from the germline V gene are KGHSH and LQKENI. Between the trimmed V and J ends, which lost 3 bases and 4 bases, there was a span of 15 bases. The CDR3 spans 15 residues. The CDR3 region is CASSPLSRAGYGYTF. Written as DNA, the CDR3 is TGTGCCAGCTCACCCCTGTCCAGGGCTGGCTATGGCTACACCTTC.

V and J are TRBV18 and TRBJ1-1, with 7 bases matching TRBD1. The ends lost 7 bases at V and 5 bases at J; junction bases unmatched: 7. This CDR3 is built from 13 residues. CDR1 and CDR2 (germline): KGHSH, LQKENI. CDR3 nucleotide sequence: TGTGCCAGCTTAACCACAGGGGATACTGAAGCTTTCTTT. As protein: CASLTTGDTEAFF.

The chain combines TRBV6-2 or TRBV6-3 with TRBJ1-5, with a possible D match to TRBD1 (5 bases). CDR1 is MNHEY and CDR2 is SVGEGT in the germline V gene. The CDR3 has 14 residues. Trimming took off 4 bases at V and 4 bases at J, with 11 bases between the two ends. CDR3 DNA sequence: TGTGCCAGCAGTTCGACAGCCCTTAATCAGCCCCAGCATTTT. Encoded protein: CASSSTALNQPQHF.

The chain employs TRBV6-1 and TRBJ1-3, with D unclear. CDR3 length: 16 residues. V was trimmed by 2 bases and J by 0 bases, leaving 11 bases between them. CDR1 and CDR2 from the germline V gene are MNHNS and SASEGT. Here the CDR3 reads CASSEYPGDSGNTIYF. The DNA for the CDR3 is TGTGCCAGCAGTGAATATCCGGGAGACTCTGGAAACACCATATATTTT.

This CDR3 reads CATSRAASGFNNEQFF. In DNA form, the CDR3 reads TGTGCCACCAGCAGAGCCGCTAGCGGGTTTAACAATGAGCAGTTCTTC. V and J are TRBV15 and TRBJ2-1; TRBD2 agrees at 8 bases. The CDR3 sequence is 16 residues long. J was trimmed by 5 bases and V by 1 base; bases with no gene match: 7. The germline V gene has CDR1 LNHNV and CDR2 YYDKDF (reference sequence).

The genes are TRBV11-3 and TRBJ2-2; no definite D call. The CDR3 has 14 residues. V gave up 0 bases and J gave up 1 base, with 3 bases separating them. The germline CDR1 and CDR2 sequences are SGHNT and YENEEA. The CDR3 DNA reads as TGTGCCAGCAGCTTAGATCAGAACACCGGGGAGCTGTTTTTT. It is translated as CASSLDQNTGELFF.

The rearrangement uses TRBV5-1 and TRBJ2-2; perhaps TRBD1 as D (6 bases). The CDR3 runs to 15 residues. Germline CDR1 reads SGHRS; CDR2 reads YFSETQ. Trimming removed 4 bases from V and 1 base from J, with 11 bases in between. CDR3 in amino acids: CASSVDSKNTGELFF. The CDR3 coding sequence is TGCGCCAGCAGCGTGGACAGCAAGAACACCGGGGAGCTGTTTTTT.

This clone has only a few counts. The V and J genes are TRBV14 and TRBJ1-3; tentative D call: TRBD1 (6 bases). The V gene lost 4 bases and the J gene lost 4 bases, with 17 bases spanning the gap. In germline, CDR1 is SGHDN, CDR2 FVKESK. This CDR3 has 16 amino acids. The CDR3 coding sequence is TGTGCCAGCAGCCCCACAGGGATCGCCTCGGGAAACACCATATATTTT. Its translation: CASSPTGIASGNTIYF.

The V call is TRBV4-3, the J call TRBJ1-1, with unresolved D. V lost 1 base to trimming and J lost 1 base, with 13 bases between them. The CDR3 runs 16 residues. The V gene's germline CDR1 is LGHNA and CDR2 YSLEER. CDR3 sequence: CASSQATAPANTEAFF. The CDR3 nucleotides are TGCGCCAGCAGCCAAGCAACAGCACCAGCGAACACTGAAGCTTTCTTT.

The chain recombines TRBV29-1 with TRBJ1-3, with 10 positions matching TRBD1. The CDR3 loop spans 14 amino acids. Germline V gives CDR1 SQVTM, CDR2 ANQGSEA. The J segment lost 3 bases and the V segment lost 4 bases, leaving 3 bases of the junction unmatched. This CDR3 is CSVGGQGFGNTIYF. In nucleotides, the CDR3 is TGCAGCGTTGGGGGACAGGGGTTTGGAAACACCATATATTTT.

This clone was seen just once. This rearrangement joins TRBV6-5 to TRBJ2-7, with 8 nucleotides matching TRBD1. The CDR3 loop spans 16 amino acids. Per the germline V gene, CDR1 is MNHEY and CDR2 is SVGAGI. Trimming removed 4 bases from V and 2 bases from J; junction bases left unmatched: 10. The CDR3 spells CASSSPDRGDPYEQYF. CDR3 in DNA: TGTGCCAGCAGTTCTCCCGACAGGGGCGATCCCTACGAGCAGTACTTC.

The rearrangement links TRBV9 to TRBJ2-2; D uncertain. This CDR3 contains 14 residues. The germline V gene encodes CDR1 SGDLS and CDR2 YYNGEE. Trimming pared 4 bases from V and 4 bases from J, leaving 11 bases between. CDR3 region: CASSPQFRTGELFF. CDR3 sequence (DNA): TGTGCCAGCAGCCCGCAGTTTCGCACCGGGGAGCTGTTTTTT.

The rearrangement joins TRBV2 to TRBJ2-7; 8 positions match TRBD1. Per the germline V gene, CDR1 is SNHLY and CDR2 is FYNNEI. The CDR3 extends over 14 amino acids. With V trimmed by 4 bases and J by 3 bases, 5 bases remained unmatched. The CDR3 is CASSGDRTLYEQYF. The CDR3 DNA is TGTGCCAGCAGTGGGGACAGGACTCTCTACGAGCAGTACTTC.

The rearrangement uses TRBV11-2 and TRBJ2-1, with TRBD1 matching 7 bases. With V trimmed by 5 bases and J by 3 bases, 7 bases remained unmatched. Germline V CDR1 and CDR2: SGHAT, FQNNGV. This CDR3 has 15 residues. The CDR3 DNA is TGTGCCAGCAGCCCCCGACAGGGAAACTACAATGAGCAGTTCTTC. Protein sequence: CASSPRQGNYNEQFF.

V is TRBV18 and J is TRBJ1-2; 10 bases agree with TRBD1. J lost 7 bases, V lost 5 bases, and 7 bases had no gene match. The CDR3 extends over 14 amino acids. Germline V lookup: CDR1 KGHSH, CDR2 LQKENI. The CDR3 is CASSTDRGRGGYTF. The CDR3 bases are TGTGCCAGCTCAACCGACAGGGGGCGCGGTGGCTACACCTTC.

The V call is TRBV5-4, the J call TRBJ2-1, with TRBD1 matching over 7 bases. Per germline, CDR1 SGHNT and CDR2 YYREEE (reference sequence). V was clipped by 4 bases and J by 5 bases; unmatched bases: 12. This CDR3 contains 16 residues. The CDR3 bases are TGTGCCAGCAGCCTAGGGGACAGAAACATTAACAATGAGCAGTTCTTC. This translates into CASSLGDRNINNEQFF.

This chain uses TRBV11-3 with TRBJ2-7; unclear D gene. The V gene's germline CDR1 is SGHNT and CDR2 YENEEA. CDR3 size: 12 residues. V lost 2 bases and J 3 bases, leaving 5 bases between the germline ends. The CDR3, as DNA: TGTGCCAGCAGCTTAATCTACTACGAGCAGTACTTC. As protein: CASSLIYYEQYF.

CDR3 DNA sequence: TGTGCCAGCAGCTTAGGTCGGACAGGGAAGCGAGGCACTGAAGCTTTCTTT. Translating gives CASSLGRTGKRGTEAFF. This chain connects TRBV7-2 to TRBJ1-1; 8 bases match TRBD1. This CDR3 is built from 17 residues. From germline, CDR1 is SGHTA and CDR2 FQGNSA. J gave up 4 bases and V 1 base, and 11 bases lay outside the gene matches. The complete variable domain, with remaining parts taken from reference TRBV7-2 and TRBJ1-1, reads GAGVSQSPSNKVTEKGKDVELRCDPISGHTALYWYRQSLGQGLEFLIYFQGNSAPDKSGLPSDRFSAERTGGSVSTLTIQRTQQEDSAVYLCASSLGRTGKRGTEAFFGQGTRLTVV.

In DNA, the CDR3 is TGTGCCAGCAGCCCTCGGACACAATTTTCTAACTATGGCTACACCTTC. This gives the protein CASSPRTQFSNYGYTF. V usage is TRBV3-1 (or the pseudogene TRBV3-2) and J usage is TRBJ1-2, with D tentatively TRBD1 (5 bases). The CDR3 is 16 residues long. The germline gives CDR1 LGHDT, CDR2 YNNKEL (reference sequence). V was pared by 4 bases and J by 0 bases, with 15 bases between.

The chain carries TRBV7-2 and TRBJ2-7; 13 bases agree with TRBD2. Germline values: CDR1 SGHTA, CDR2 FQGNSA. The CDR3 has 17 amino acids. Unmatched junction bases numbered 10, after V lost 4 bases and J lost 4 bases. This chain's CDR3 is CASSSKGGLAGVYEQYF. The CDR3 DNA reads TGTGCCAGCAGCTCGAAGGGCGGACTAGCGGGGGTATACGAGCAGTACTTC.